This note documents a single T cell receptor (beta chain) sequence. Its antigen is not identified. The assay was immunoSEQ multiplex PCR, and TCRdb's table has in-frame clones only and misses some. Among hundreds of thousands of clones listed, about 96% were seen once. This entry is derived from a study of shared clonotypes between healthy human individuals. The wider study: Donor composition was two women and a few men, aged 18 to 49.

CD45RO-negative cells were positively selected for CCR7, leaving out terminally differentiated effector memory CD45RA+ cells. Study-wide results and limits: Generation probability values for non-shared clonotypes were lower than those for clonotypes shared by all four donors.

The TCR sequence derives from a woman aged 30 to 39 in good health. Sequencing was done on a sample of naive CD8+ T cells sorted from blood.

CDR3 sequence reads: CASSLAIGLAPYEQYF. DNA for the CDR3: TGTGCCAGCAGTTTGGCCATCGGACTAGCTCCCTACGAGCAGTACTTC. The chain is built from TRBV28 and TRBJ2-5; 8 nucleotides agree with TRBD2. The closer fit of TRBJ2-7 to the DNA end suggests the J call may be wrong. CDR1 is MDHEN, CDR2 SYDVKM, per germline. There are 16 residues in the CDR3.